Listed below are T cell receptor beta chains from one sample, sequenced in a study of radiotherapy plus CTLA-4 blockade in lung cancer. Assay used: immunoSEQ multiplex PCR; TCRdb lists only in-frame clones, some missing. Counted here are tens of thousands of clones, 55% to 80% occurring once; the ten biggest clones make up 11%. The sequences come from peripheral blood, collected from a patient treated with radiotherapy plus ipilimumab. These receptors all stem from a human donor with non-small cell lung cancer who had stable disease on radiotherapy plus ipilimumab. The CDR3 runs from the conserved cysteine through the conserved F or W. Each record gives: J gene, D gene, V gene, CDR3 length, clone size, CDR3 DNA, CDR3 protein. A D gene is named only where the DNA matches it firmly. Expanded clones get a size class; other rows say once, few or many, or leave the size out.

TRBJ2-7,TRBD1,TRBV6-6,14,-,TGTGCCAGCAGACGGGACAGCCCCCTCTACGAGCAGTACTTC,CASRRDSPLYEQYF
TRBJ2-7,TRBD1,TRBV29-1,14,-,TGCAGCGTTGGGGGACAGGGGTTCATCTACGAGCAGTACTTC,CSVGGQGFIYEQYF
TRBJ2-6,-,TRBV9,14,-,TGTGCCAGCAGCTTCTCGTTGGGGGCCAACGTCCTGACTTTC,CASSFSLGANVLTF
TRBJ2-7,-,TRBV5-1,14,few,TGCGCCAGCAGCTTGGCCCCAGGGCCCTACGAGCAGTACTTC,CASSLAPGPYEQYF
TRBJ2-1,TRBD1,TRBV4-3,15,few,TGCGCCAGCAGCCAAGGACAGGGGGCGGTCGGTGAGCAGTTCTTC,CASSQGQGAVGEQFF
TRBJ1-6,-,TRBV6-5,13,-,TGTGCCAGCAGTTACTTCCAGGGAACGGCCCTCCACTTT,CASSYFQGTALHF
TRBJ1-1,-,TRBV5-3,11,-,TGTGCCAGAAGCTTGGCCGGGGGAGCTTTCTTT,CARSLAGGAFF
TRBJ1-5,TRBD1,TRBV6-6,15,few,TGTGCCAGCAGGAGGGACAGGGGGGGCAATCAGCCCCAGCATTTT,CASRRDRGGNQPQHF
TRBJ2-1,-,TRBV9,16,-,TGTGCCAGCAGCGCCAGACAGGTTCGGTCCTACAATGAGCAGTTCTTC,CASSARQVRSYNEQFF
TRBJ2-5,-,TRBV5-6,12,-,TGTGCCAGCAGCTTGGGAGGGGGTACCCAGTACTTC,CASSLGGGTQYF
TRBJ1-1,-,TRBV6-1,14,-,TGTGCCAGCAGTAAGCGGCGGGCGAACACTGAAGCTTTCTTT,CASSKRRANTEAFF
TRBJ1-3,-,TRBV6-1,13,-,TGTGCCAGCATTCTGGGCGCTGGAAACACCATATATTTT,CASILGAGNTIYF
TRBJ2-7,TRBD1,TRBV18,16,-,TGTGCCAGCTCACCCCCCGGGACAGGGCATACCTACGAGCAGTACTTC,CASSPPGTGHTYEQYF
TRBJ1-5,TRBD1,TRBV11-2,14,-,TGTGCCAGCAGCAGGACAGGGCGGACTCAGCCCCAGCATTTT,CASSRTGRTQPQHF